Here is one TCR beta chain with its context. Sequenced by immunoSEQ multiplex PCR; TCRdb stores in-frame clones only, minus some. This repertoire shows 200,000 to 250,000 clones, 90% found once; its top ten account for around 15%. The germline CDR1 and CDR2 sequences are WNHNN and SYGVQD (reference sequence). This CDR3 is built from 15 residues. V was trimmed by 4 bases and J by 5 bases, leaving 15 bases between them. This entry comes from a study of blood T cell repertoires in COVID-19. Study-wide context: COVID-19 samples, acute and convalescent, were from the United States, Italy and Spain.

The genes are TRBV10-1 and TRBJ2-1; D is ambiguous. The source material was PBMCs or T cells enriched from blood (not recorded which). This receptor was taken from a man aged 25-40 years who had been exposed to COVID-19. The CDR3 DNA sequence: TGCGCCAGCAGTGCCCCATCGCCGATAGACAATGAGCAGTTCTTC. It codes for CASSAPSPIDNEQFF.